The rows below give T cell receptor beta chains drawn from one sample of a study of cytomegalovirus exposure and HLA in healthy donors. Only in-frame clones appear in the TCRdb table, and some are missing; sequencing was by immunoSEQ multiplex PCR. The sample holds about 92,000 clones, around 77% seen once. The sequencing input was PBMCs. The receptors shown here come from a man over 45 in good health and CMV-seropositive. CDR3s include the opening cysteine and the closing phenylalanine or tryptophan. D genes are given only for firm matches. Only part of the rows carry a size: once, few, many, or a class if the clone is expanded.

j_call clone_size v_call d_call cdr3_aa cdr3_nt
TRBJ2-1 NA TRBV2 TRBD1 CASSVMRTGGKNEQFF TGTGCCAGCAGTGTAATGAGGACAGGGGGCAAGAATGAGCAGTTCTTC
TRBJ2-7 NA TRBV25-1 NA CASSSGGTYEQYF TGTGCCAGCAGCTCCGGGGGAACGTACGAGCAGTACTTC
TRBJ2-1 NA TRBV10-3 TRBD1 CAISVPDRGSYNEQFF TGTGCCATCAGTGTCCCGGACAGGGGAAGCTACAATGAGCAGTTCTTC
TRBJ2-1 NA TRBV5-4 TRBD1 CASRKDRETYNEQFF TGTGCCAGCAGGAAGGACAGGGAAACCTACAATGAGCAGTTCTTC
TRBJ1-5 NA TRBV19 NA CASSIRRFDSNQPQHF TGTGCCAGTAGTATTCGGCGGTTCGATAGCAATCAGCCCCAGCATTTT
TRBJ2-2 NA TRBV2 TRBD2 CASRGGVGATGELFF TGTGCCAGCCGGGGGGGCGTGGGCGCCACCGGGGAGCTGTTTTTT
TRBJ2-5 NA TRBV9 TRBD1 CASSAGGVETQYF TGTGCCAGCAGCGCAGGGGGTGTGGAGACCCAGTACTTC
TRBJ2-5 NA TRBV2 NA CASSEPNRVQETQYF TGTGCCAGCAGTGAACCAAACAGGGTCCAAGAGACCCAGTACTTC
TRBJ1-2 NA TRBV7-9 TRBD1 CASSLGTGQGKHYGYTF TGTGCCAGCAGCTTAGGAACGGGACAGGGCAAACACTATGGCTACACCTTC
TRBJ2-5 once TRBV5-3 NA CARSLKLRRETQYF TGTGCCAGAAGCCTTAAACTACGTCGGGAGACCCAGTACTTC
TRBJ2-5 few TRBV9 TRBD1 CASSETGTETQYF TGTGCCAGCAGCGAGACAGGGACGGAGACCCAGTACTTC
TRBJ2-7 NA TRBV7-6 NA CASSLALWQEQYF TGTGCCAGCAGCTTAGCGCTCTGGCAAGAGCAGTACTTC
TRBJ2-5 NA TRBV6-1 NA CASSKNNQETQYF TGTGCCAGCAGTAAAAATAATCAAGAGACCCAGTACTTC
TRBJ2-1 NA TRBV7-2 NA CASSLRQEGHNEQFF TGTGCCAGCAGCTTGAGGCAGGAGGGACACAATGAGCAGTTCTTC
TRBJ2-5 NA TRBV6-5 TRBD2 CASRTSGKETQYF TGTGCCAGCAGAACTAGCGGGAAAGAGACCCAGTACTTC
TRBJ1-5 NA TRBV9 TRBD1 CASSTGDQPQHF TGTGCCAGCAGCACAGGGGATCAGCCCCAGCATTTT
TRBJ2-5 NA TRBV4-2 TRBD2 CASSQVLAGEQETQYF TGTGCCAGCAGCCAAGTACTAGCGGGGGAGCAAGAGACCCAGTACTTC
TRBJ1-2 once TRBV7-9 TRBD1 CASSRDSSNYGYTF TGTGCCAGCAGCCGGGACAGTTCTAACTATGGCTACACCTTC
TRBJ2-3 NA TRBV28 TRBD1 CASSPTLRGYTDTQYF TGTGCCAGCAGCCCCACGCTCAGGGGGTACACAGATACGCAGTATTTT
TRBJ2-3 NA TRBV6-1 TRBD1 CASSDKDRGLDTQYF TGTGCCAGCAGTGACAAGGACAGGGGGCTAGATACGCAGTATTTT
TRBJ2-5 NA TRBV2 NA CASRARETQYF TGTGCCAGCAGAGCAAGAGAGACCCAGTACTTC
TRBJ2-7 NA TRBV7-9 NA CSSQDRSYEQYF TGTTCCAGCCAAGACAGAAGCTACGAGCAGTACTTC
TRBJ2-5 NA TRBV7-3 NA CASSPTKGETQYF TGTGCCAGCAGCCCGACTAAAGGGGAGACCCAGTACTTC
TRBJ2-5 NA TRBV5-1 TRBD2 CASSSRLAGEQETQYF TGCGCCAGCAGTTCGAGACTAGCGGGGGAACAAGAGACCCAGTACTTC
TRBJ2-1 NA TRBV5-1 NA CASSLRGFDEQFF TGCGCCAGCAGCTTAAGGGGTTTCGATGAGCAGTTCTTC
TRBJ2-2 once TRBV30 NA CAWSVGARAGELFF TGTGCCTGGAGTGTGGGGGCCCGGGCCGGGGAGCTGTTTTTT
TRBJ2-7 NA TRBV27 NA CASSLSVLSIDYEQYF TGTGCCAGCAGTTTATCCGTCCTATCTATCGACTACGAGCAGTACTTC
TRBJ2-5 few TRBV9 NA CASSVGGGGVQETQYF TGTGCCAGCAGCGTAGGGGGCGGGGGCGTCCAAGAGACCCAGTACTTC
TRBJ1-6 few TRBV15 NA CATSRGGGRESPLHF TGTGCCACCAGCAGAGGCGGGGGGCGTGAGTCACCCCTCCACTTT
TRBJ1-2 NA TRBV9 NA CASSGSEEPYGYTF TGTGCCAGCAGCGGATCGGAGGAACCCTATGGCTACACCTTC
TRBJ2-7 NA TRBV5-1 TRBD1 CASSLGTGLNEQYF TGCGCCAGCAGCTTGGGGACAGGGTTGAACGAGCAGTACTTC
TRBJ1-1 once TRBV6-1 NA CASNSKSGIPEAFF TGTGCCAGCAATTCAAAATCAGGGATCCCTGAAGCTTTCTTT
TRBJ2-1 NA TRBV7-7 NA CASSLGAGLGAGEQFF TGTGCCAGCAGCTTAGGGGCAGGGCTAGGGGCTGGTGAGCAGTTCTTC
TRBJ1-1 once TRBV27 TRBD1 CASSLQGNPEAFF TGTGCCAGCAGCTTACAGGGGAACCCTGAAGCTTTCTTT
TRBJ2-4 NA TRBV21-1 NA CASSSPEGSWNIQYF TGTGCCAGCAGCAGCCCGGAGGGGTCGTGGAACATTCAGTACTTC
TRBJ1-3 NA TRBV15 NA CATSRDAVSGNTIYF TGTGCCACCAGCAGAGATGCAGTCTCTGGAAACACCATATATTTT
TRBJ1-5 NA TRBV11-2 NA CASSLDRGIQPQHF TGTGCCAGCAGCTTAGACCGGGGTATCCAGCCCCAGCATTTT
TRBJ2-3 NA TRBV9 NA CASSGGLFAGDTQYF TGTGCCAGCAGCGGAGGACTCTTCGCAGGCGATACGCAGTATTTT
TRBJ2-2 NA TRBV5-1 TRBD2 CASSGPPGGLPAGELFF TGCGCCAGCAGCGGGCCCCCGGGGGGACTACCAGCCGGGGAGCTGTTTTTT
TRBJ2-7 NA TRBV7-6 TRBD1 CASSGGQGYEQYF TGTGCCAGCAGCGGAGGACAGGGCTACGAGCAGTACTTC
TRBJ1-5 NA TRBV7-2 NA CASSLEMTADQPQHF TGTGCCAGCAGCTTAGAAATGACAGCAGATCAGCCCCAGCATTTT
TRBJ1-2 NA TRBV30 NA CAWSVRRGNYGYTF TGTGCCTGGAGTGTACGGCGGGGAAACTATGGCTACACCTTC